These 24 T cell receptor beta chains were all obtained from the same sample, sequenced in a study of blood T cells in healthy people across ages. A second roughly 6 to 12 cycle PCR used barcoded and J-beta primers. TCRdb reanalysed the 5' RACE reads using MiXCR and keeps one entry per CDR3 protein. The sample yields about 750,000 distinct CDR3 sequences, about 53% seen once. The specimen was blood. The receptors originated from a man older than 75 in good health.

This clonotype was counted a few times. This chain connects TRBV29-1 to TRBJ2-1; tentative D call: TRBD2 (7 bases). The CDR3 has 14 residues. Germline V lookup: CDR1 SQVTM, CDR2 ANQGSEA. The germline V and J ends were trimmed by 6 bases and 5 bases, with 17 bases remaining between them. CDR3 protein: CSVPLGGADNEQFF. The CDR3 coding sequence is TGCAGCGTGCCTCTTGGGGGGGCCGACAATGAGCAGTTCTTC.

The sample holds one count of this clonotype. The chain carries TRBV28 and TRBJ2-5, with D perhaps TRBD1 or TRBD2 (6 bases each). The end of the DNA aligns better with TRBJ2-7, so the J call may be wrong. The CDR3 length is 13 residues. Germline CDR1 MDHEN, CDR2 SYDVKM. The CDR3 protein is CATLGGLHHEQYF. For the CDR3, the DNA is TGTGCCACCCTTGGGGGGCTGCACCACGAGCAGTACTTC.

This clonotype was counted a single time. The chain employs TRBV10-3 and TRBJ1-2; D not certain. Trimming pared 11 bases from V and 5 bases from J, leaving 18 bases between. Germline loops: CDR1 ENHRY, CDR2 SYGVKD. The CDR3 sequence is 13 residues long. CDR3 sequence: CASQDRRAYGYTF. Here the CDR3 DNA reads TGTGCCTCGCAGGACCGGCGGGCGTATGGCTACACCTTC.

The CDR3 bases are TGCAGTGCTAGGACTAGCGGGAGGGCGAGAACGGGGCAGTACTTC. This gives the protein CSARTSGRARTGQYF. The chain combines TRBV20-1 with TRBJ2-5, with 14 bases identical to TRBD2. V shed 3 bases, J shed 11 bases, and the junction held 11 bases outside the gene matches. The CDR3 consists of 15 residues. Germline CDR1 DFQATT, CDR2 SNEGSKA (reference sequence).

A few counts support this clonotype. The chain couples TRBV28 to TRBJ1-1; D is perhaps TRBD1 (6 bases). The CDR3 is made up of 14 amino acids. Germline V gives CDR1 MDHEN, CDR2 SYDVKM. The V end lost 5 bases, the J end lost 4 bases, and 14 bases lay between the germline ends. CDR3 protein: CASSLPSTGTEAFF. In DNA, the CDR3 is TGTGCCAGCAGTCTCCCATCGACAGGCACTGAAGCTTTCTTT. Using reference TRBV28 and TRBJ1-1 for the parts outside the CDR3, the full variable domain is DVKVTQSSRYLVKRTGEKVFLECVQDMDHENMFWYRQDPGLGLRLIYFSYDVKMKEKGDIPEGYSVSREKKERFSLILESASTNQTSMYLCASSLPSTGTEAFFGQGTRLTVV.

This clonotype was counted between two and nine times. This chain joins TRBV6-2 or TRBV6-3 and TRBJ2-3; 13 bases map to TRBD2. With V trimmed by 4 bases and J by 14 bases, 15 bases remained unmatched. This CDR3 has 16 residues. Per germline, CDR1 MNHEY and CDR2 SVGEGT. CDR3 protein: CASSSLLAGGPGYAYF. The CDR3 nucleotides read TGTGCCAGCAGTTCCCTACTAGCGGGAGGGCCGGGATACGCGTATTTT.

The chain joins TRBV21-1 to TRBJ2-7; the listed D gene, TRBD1, was not tested against the DNA. TRBV21-1 counts as a pseudogene. The CDR3 spans 18 residues. The CDR3 bases are TGTGCCAGCAGCAAAGCGGGCCAAGGGGGTGGACCGTGCTACGAGCAGTACTTC. Its translation: CASSKAGQGGGPCYEQYF.

This rearrangement joins TRBV6-6 to TRBJ2-5, with D possibly being TRBD1 (5 bases). The CDR3 runs to 11 residues. V lost 9 bases and J lost 7, with 12 bases in between. The germline V gene encodes CDR1 MNHNY and CDR2 SVGAGI (reference sequence). In nucleotides, the CDR3 is TGTGCCAGTGCCTGGGGCGGGACCCAGTACTTC. As protein: CASAWGGTQYF.

This clonotype occurred a few times. The chain combines TRBV7-2 with TRBJ2-7; no clear D gene. Germline V gives CDR1 SGHTA, CDR2 FQGNSA. CDR3 size: 12 residues. V lost 3 bases and J lost 2, with 5 bases in between. The CDR3 nucleotides are TGTGCCAGCAGCTTCGCAACCTACGAGCAGTACTTC. This gives the protein CASSFATYEQYF.

For this clonotype: At one boundary the junction diverges from the germline segment, which might be a read error. The chain carries TRBV12-3 or TRBV12-4 and TRBJ2-3, with 9 bases fitting TRBD2. The CDR3 has 16 amino acids. The CDR3 region has the DNA TGTGCCGGCAGTTTGACTAGCGGAGCTGGTACGAATACGCAGTATTTT. Its protein is CAGSLTSGAGTNTQYF.

This chain links TRBV7-2 with TRBJ1-2; the D is unclear. The germline CDR1 and CDR2 sequences are SGHTA and FQGNSA. The CDR3 is 15 amino acids. Between the trimmed V and J ends, which lost 3 bases and 2 bases, there was a span of 13 bases. CDR3 in amino acids: CASSFKLVLNYGYTF. As DNA, the CDR3 is TGTGCCAGCAGCTTTAAATTGGTCCTCAACTATGGCTACACCTTC.

This rearrangement joins TRBV6-5 to TRBJ2-5, with 10 nucleotides matching TRBD1. Per the germline V gene, CDR1 is MNHEY and CDR2 is SVGAGI. This CDR3 region has 15 residues. V shed 2 bases, J shed 1 base, and the junction held 1 base outside the gene matches. This chain's CDR3 is CASSYGDRGQETQYF. As DNA, the CDR3 is TGTGCCAGCAGTTACGGGGACAGGGGCCAAGAGACCCAGTACTTC.

The CDR3 is CASSDREQTYEQYF. As DNA, the CDR3 is TGTGCCAGCAGCGACAGGGAACAAACCTACGAGCAGTACTTC. V and J are TRBV14 and TRBJ2-7, with 7 positions matching TRBD1. The J segment lost 2 bases and the V segment lost 5 bases, leaving 6 bases of the junction unmatched. Germline values: CDR1 SGHDN, CDR2 FVKESK. The length of the CDR3 is 14 residues.

This clonotype was seen a few times. The chain links TRBV28 to TRBJ2-4; TRBD1 aligns across 9 bases. V shed 4 bases and J 13 bases; nucleotides not matched to a gene: 14. Germline CDR1 MDHEN, CDR2 SYDVKM. This CDR3 is 15 amino acids long. The CDR3 sequence is CASSSVQGAQGEQYF. The CDR3 nucleotides are TGTGCCAGCAGTTCCGTACAGGGGGCGCAGGGGGAGCAGTACTTC.

The gene calls are TRBV5-6 and TRBJ2-7; D is ambiguous. Germline CDR1 SGHDT, CDR2 YYEEEE. The CDR3 length is 13 residues. V was cut by 3 bases and J by 2 bases, with 9 bases left in between. The chain's CDR3 is CASSSSPPYEQYF. CDR3 nucleotide sequence: TGTGCCAGCAGCTCGAGCCCGCCCTACGAGCAGTACTTC.

The CDR3 loop reads CASSLTSGISIREQFF. The CDR3 nucleotides read TGTGCCAGCAGCTTAACTAGCGGGATATCAATTCGTGAGCAGTTCTTC. The chain uses TRBV11-2 and TRBJ2-1; 10 bases fit TRBD2. J gave up 9 bases and V 2 bases, and 10 bases lay outside the gene matches. This CDR3 region has 16 residues. CDR1 is SGHAT and CDR2 is FQNNGV in the germline V gene.

This clonotype turned up a few times. The gene calls are TRBV6-6 and TRBJ2-1, with TRBD2 matching 9 bases. Germline-derived CDR1 and CDR2 are MNHNY and SVGAGI (reference sequence). This CDR3 comprises 15 residues. J was trimmed by 6 bases and V by 4 bases; bases with no gene match: 7. CDR3 loop: CASSLAGGPGNEQFF. Written as DNA, the CDR3 is TGTGCCAGCAGTTTGGCGGGAGGGCCGGGCAATGAGCAGTTCTTC.

This chain connects TRBV25-1 to TRBJ2-5; 7 bases map to TRBD2. V lost 1 base to trimming and J lost 5 bases; unmatched junction nucleotides: 4. CDR3 length: 14 amino acids. Germline V lookup: CDR1 MGHDK, CDR2 SYGVNS. In DNA, the CDR3 is TGTGCCAGCAGTGAATGGGGAGGGATGGAGACCCAGTACTTC. Its translation is CASSEWGGMETQYF.

The rearrangement uses TRBV5-1 and TRBJ2-6; D is unclear. This CDR3 spans 15 amino acids. Germline loops: CDR1 SGHRS, CDR2 YFSETQ. V dropped 4 bases and J dropped 1 base, with 9 bases sitting between them. The CDR3 reads CASSPHFSGANVLTF. The CDR3, as DNA: TGCGCCAGCAGCCCGCATTTTTCTGGGGCCAACGTCCTGACTTTC.

The chain links TRBV20-1 to TRBJ2-1; D gene uncertain. Germline V gives CDR1 DFQATT, CDR2 SNEGSKA (reference sequence). With 2 bases removed from V and 3 bases from J, the gap between germline ends came to 11 bases. The CDR3 is 14 residues long. The CDR3 sequence is CSARLNLHYNEQFF. Here the CDR3 DNA reads TGCAGTGCTAGACTCAACTTACACTACAATGAGCAGTTCTTC.

The chain uses TRBV29-1 and TRBJ1-4; D perhaps matches TRBD1 (5 bases). CDR1 is SQVTM, CDR2 ANQGSEA, per germline. This CDR3 comprises 12 residues. V was shortened by 7 bases and J by 6 bases, with 12 bases between the two germline ends. The CDR3 loop is CSAWQGDEKLFF. DNA of the CDR3: TGCAGCGCGTGGCAGGGTGATGAAAAACTGTTTTTT. The complete variable domain, with remaining parts taken from reference TRBV29-1 and TRBJ1-4, reads SAVISQKPSRDICQRGTSLTIQCQVDSQVTMMFWYRQQPGQSLTLIATANQGSEATYESGFVIDKFPISRPNLTFSTLTVSNMSPEDSSIYLCSAWQGDEKLFFGSGTQLSVL.

The chain has TRBV7-2 and TRBJ2-1, with 9 bases fitting TRBD2. CDR1 is SGHTA, CDR2 FQGNSA, per germline. The CDR3 is made up of 16 amino acids. Trimming took 3 bases from V and 2 from J; bases not matched to a gene: 5. CDR3 sequence (DNA): TGTGCCAGCAGCTTGAGCGCGGGAGGGCCCTACAATGAGCAGTTCTTC. Its translation: CASSLSAGGPYNEQFF.

This clonotype has a count of ten or more. The V gene is TRBV15, the J gene TRBJ2-4, with D perhaps matching TRBD1 (6 bases). The J call may be faulty, since TRBJ2-7 better matches the DNA end. The CDR3 has 13 amino acids. The germline V gene encodes CDR1 LNHNV and CDR2 YYDKDF (reference sequence). CDR3 in amino acids: CATSRDPTGEQYF. CDR3 nucleotide sequence: TGTGCCACCAGCAGAGATCCGACAGGCGAGCAGTACTTC.

Here the CDR3 DNA reads TGCGCCAGCAGTTCCGGTGGGGGTGATGGTTCACCCCTCCACTTT. It encodes CASSSGGGDGSPLHF. The chain is built from TRBV5-1 and TRBJ1-6; TRBD1 might be the D (5 bases). Trimming shortened V by 5 bases and J by 9 bases, and 18 bases separated the two germline ends. There are 15 residues in the CDR3. The germline gives CDR1 SGHRS, CDR2 YFSETQ.